This T cell receptor (beta chain) emerged from a study of a mutant IDH1 vaccine in newly diagnosed glioma. The wider study: The study started vaccination 4-6 weeks after radiotherapy alone, or with temozolomide cycles. Radiotherapy, temozolomide, or both had been given previously, and both were given to most.

Repertoires were generated with immunoSEQ multiplex PCR, while TCRdb's copy carries only in-frame clones and drops some. This sample has 45,000 to 55,000 clones; roughly 84% occur once, and the top ten carry under 4.5%. There are a few counts of this clone. What it binds is unknown. With 2 bases clipped from V and 5 bases from J, the junction kept 3 bases outside the gene matches. Germline V gives CDR1 LGHNA, CDR2 YNFKEQ. The CDR3 length is 14 residues. Time point meaning: week 47, end of study. Each dose of the vaccine consisted of 300 ug of mutant IDH1 20-mer peptide, with topical imiquimod. J is TRBJ2-1 and V is TRBV4-2, with TRBD1 identical over 7 bases. The origin of this receptor is a woman aged 30 to 39 with glioma. Some clones in this sample may be carry-over from other donors' samples. Sequencing was performed on PBMCs, taken from a glioma patient whose treatment included an IDH1 peptide vaccine. DNA of the CDR3: TGTGCCAGCAGCCAAAGGACAGGAGACAATGAGCAGTTCTTC. Its protein is CASSQRTGDNEQFF.